This entry concerns a single T cell receptor beta chain. Its target is unknown. Bulk tumor genomic DNA, roughly 590 ng per sample, was used as template. Several biopsies per primary tumor, spaced far apart, were taken during surgery. Curative surgical treatment was performed in patients who had newly diagnosed, untreated non-small cell lung cancer. The donors had newly diagnosed non-small cell lung cancer and underwent surgery intended to cure it. The data are from a study of immune heterogeneity within non-small cell lung tumors. Study background: Histology included a few squamous cell carcinomas, under 11 non-squamous carcinomas and 1 unspecified tumor. Findings and caveats of the study: Each patient's tumor sites shared recurring identical dominant CDR3 beta clonotypes, and individual sites also carried their own high-frequency clones. Local T-cell clonality correlated moderately but significantly with local tumor mutational burden (R roughly 0.31).

The TCR beta CDR3 region underwent multiplex PCR amplification with 32 V and 13 J primers. TCRdb analysed the multiplex PCR reads with MiXCR anew, one entry per CDR3 protein. The table has under 35,000 distinct CDR3 sequences, more than 25% seen once. The CDR3 is 13 amino acids. V lost 4 bases and J lost 4, with 10 bases in between. Per the germline V gene, CDR1 is MNHEY and CDR2 is SVGEGT. Sequencing was carried out using lung tumor tissue. The TCR comes from a man in his forties with non-small cell lung cancer. This chain links TRBV6-2 or TRBV6-3 with TRBJ1-1; maybe TRBD1 (5 bases). In DNA, the CDR3 is TGTGCCAGCAGTTCGCGGGGGAGCACTGAAGCTTTCTTT. Protein product: CASSSRGSTEAFF.